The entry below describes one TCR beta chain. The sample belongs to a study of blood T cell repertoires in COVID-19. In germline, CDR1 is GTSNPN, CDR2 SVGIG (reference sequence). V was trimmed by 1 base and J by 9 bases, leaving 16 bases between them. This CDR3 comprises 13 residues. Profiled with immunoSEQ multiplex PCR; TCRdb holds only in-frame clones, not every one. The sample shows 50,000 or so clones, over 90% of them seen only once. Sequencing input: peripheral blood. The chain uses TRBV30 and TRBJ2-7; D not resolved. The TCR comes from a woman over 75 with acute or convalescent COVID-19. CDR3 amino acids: CAWSELLQTPQYF. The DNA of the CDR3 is TGTGCCTGGAGTGAACTCTTACAGACCCCGCAGTACTTC.